This TCR beta chain was captured by sequencing in a study of blood T cell repertoires in COVID-19. Study at large: Nucleic acid was either cDNA or gDNA, and it came from T cells, B-cell-depleted T cells, or PBMCs.

Repertoires were generated with immunoSEQ multiplex PCR, while TCRdb's copy carries only in-frame clones and drops some. The sample records about 100,000 clones, about 89% being singletons. This clone was picked up one time. Sequencing used peripheral blood. This TCR derives from a man aged 50 or older with active COVID-19.

This CDR3 is CSVRLQETQYF. The CDR3 DNA reads TGCAGTGTCCGGTTACAAGAGACCCAGTACTTC. The chain combines TRBV20-1 with TRBJ2-5, with no clear D. Trimming shortened V by 7 bases and J by 2 bases, and 8 bases separated the two germline ends. CDR3 length equals 11 residues. CDR1 is DFQATT and CDR2 is SNEGSKA in the germline V gene (reference sequence).